The present TCR beta chain was sequenced within a study of cytomegalovirus exposure and HLA in healthy donors. The CDR3 runs 14 residues. V lost 0 bases and J 2 bases, leaving 6 bases between the germline ends. Germline lookup yields CDR1 MGHRA and CDR2 YSYEKL. Researchers ran the PCR with 60 Vbeta and 13 Jbeta primers. Assay used: immunoSEQ multiplex PCR; TCRdb lists only in-frame clones, some missing. The table shows 150,000 to 200,000 clones, with over 70% occurring only once. This TCR was recovered from a male donor in good health and CMV-seronegative. The chain couples TRBV4-1 to TRBJ2-3; no definite D call. The sequenced sample consisted of PBMCs. The CDR3 nucleotides read TGCGCCAGCAGCCAAGATTCTCCCACAGATACGCAGTATTTT. Its translation is CASSQDSPTDTQYF.